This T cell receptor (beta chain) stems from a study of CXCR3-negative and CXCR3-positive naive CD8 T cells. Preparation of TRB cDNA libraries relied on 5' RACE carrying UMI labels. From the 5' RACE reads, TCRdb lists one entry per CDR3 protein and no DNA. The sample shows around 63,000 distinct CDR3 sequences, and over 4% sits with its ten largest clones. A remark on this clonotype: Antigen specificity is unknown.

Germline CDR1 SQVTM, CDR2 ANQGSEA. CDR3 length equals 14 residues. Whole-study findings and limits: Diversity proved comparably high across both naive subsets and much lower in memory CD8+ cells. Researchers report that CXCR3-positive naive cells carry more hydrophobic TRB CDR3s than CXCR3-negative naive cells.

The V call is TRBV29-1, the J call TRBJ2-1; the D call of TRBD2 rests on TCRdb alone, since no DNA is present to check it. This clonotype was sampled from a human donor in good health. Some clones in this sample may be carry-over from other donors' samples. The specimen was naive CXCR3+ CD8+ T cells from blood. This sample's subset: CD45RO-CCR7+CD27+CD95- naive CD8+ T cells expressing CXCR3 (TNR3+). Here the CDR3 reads CSVDNTGLVNEQFF.